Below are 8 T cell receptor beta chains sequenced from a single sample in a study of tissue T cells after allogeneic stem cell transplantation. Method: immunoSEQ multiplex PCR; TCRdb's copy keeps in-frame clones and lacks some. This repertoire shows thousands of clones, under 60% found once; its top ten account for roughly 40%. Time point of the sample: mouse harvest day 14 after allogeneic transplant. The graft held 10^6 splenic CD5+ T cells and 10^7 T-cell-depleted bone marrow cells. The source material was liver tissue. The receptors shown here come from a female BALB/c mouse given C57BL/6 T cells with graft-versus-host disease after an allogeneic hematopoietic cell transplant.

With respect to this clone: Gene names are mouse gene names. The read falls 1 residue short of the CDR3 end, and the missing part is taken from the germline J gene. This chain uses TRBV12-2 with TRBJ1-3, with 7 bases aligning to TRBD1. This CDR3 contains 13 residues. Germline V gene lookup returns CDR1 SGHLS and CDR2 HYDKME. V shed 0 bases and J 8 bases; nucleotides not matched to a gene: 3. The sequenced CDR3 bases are TGTGCCAGCTCTCTCACAGGGGTGGATACGCTCTAT. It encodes CASSLTGVDTLY. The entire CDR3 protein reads CASSLTGVDTLYF.

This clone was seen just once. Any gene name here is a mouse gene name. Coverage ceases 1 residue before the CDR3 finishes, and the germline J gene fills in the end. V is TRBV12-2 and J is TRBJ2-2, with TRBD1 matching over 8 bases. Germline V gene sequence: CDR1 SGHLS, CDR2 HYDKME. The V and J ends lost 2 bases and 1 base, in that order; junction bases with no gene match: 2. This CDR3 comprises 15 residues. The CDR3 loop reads CASSRGTGNTGQLYF. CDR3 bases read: TGTGCCAGCTCTCGCGGGACAGGAAACACCGGGCAGCTCTAC.

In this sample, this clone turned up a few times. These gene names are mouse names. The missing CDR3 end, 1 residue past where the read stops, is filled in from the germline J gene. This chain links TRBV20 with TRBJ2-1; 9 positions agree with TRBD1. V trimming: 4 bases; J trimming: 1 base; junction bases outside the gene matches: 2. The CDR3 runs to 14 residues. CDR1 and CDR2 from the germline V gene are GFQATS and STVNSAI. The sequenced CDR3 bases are TGTGGTGCTACTGACAGGGGGAACTATGCTGAGCAGTTC. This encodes CGATDRGNYAEQF. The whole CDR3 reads CGATDRGNYAEQFF.

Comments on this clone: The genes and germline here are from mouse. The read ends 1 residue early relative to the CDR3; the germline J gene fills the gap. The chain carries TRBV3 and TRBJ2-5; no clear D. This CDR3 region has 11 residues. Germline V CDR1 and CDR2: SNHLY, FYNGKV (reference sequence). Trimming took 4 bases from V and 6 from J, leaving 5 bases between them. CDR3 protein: CASSSRDTQYF. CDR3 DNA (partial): TGTGCCAGCAGCTCCAGGGACACCCAGTAC.

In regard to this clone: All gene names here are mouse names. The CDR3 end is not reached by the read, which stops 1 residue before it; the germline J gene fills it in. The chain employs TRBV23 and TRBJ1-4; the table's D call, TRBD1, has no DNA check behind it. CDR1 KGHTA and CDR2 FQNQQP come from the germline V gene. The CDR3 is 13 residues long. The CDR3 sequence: CSSSQQGNERLFF. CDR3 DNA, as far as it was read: TGCTCCAGCAGTCAACAGGGCAACGAAAGATTATTT.

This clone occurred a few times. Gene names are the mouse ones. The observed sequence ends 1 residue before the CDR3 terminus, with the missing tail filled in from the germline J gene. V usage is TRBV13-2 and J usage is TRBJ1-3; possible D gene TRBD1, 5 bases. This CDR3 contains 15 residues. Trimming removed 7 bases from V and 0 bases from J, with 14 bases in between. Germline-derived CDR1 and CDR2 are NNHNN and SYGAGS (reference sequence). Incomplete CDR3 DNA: TGTGCCAGCAGTGGGGGGTCCCATTCTGGAAATACGCTCTAT. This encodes CASSGGSHSGNTLY. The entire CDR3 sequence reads CASSGGSHSGNTLYF.

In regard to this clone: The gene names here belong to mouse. CDR3 DNA (partial): TGTGCCAGCAGTGGGGGGCCGGGGGGGAGTCAAAACACCTTGTAC. This translates into CASSGGPGGSQNTLY. The whole CDR3 sequence is CASSGGPGGSQNTLYF. The chain couples TRBV13-1 to TRBJ2-4; weak D call: TRBD2 (7 bases). The CDR3 goes on 1 residue after the read ends, and that part is filled in from the germline J gene. This CDR3 is 16 amino acids long. CDR1 NSHNY and CDR2 SYGAGN come from the germline V gene. The germline V and J ends were trimmed by 3 bases and 0 bases, with 14 bases remaining between them.

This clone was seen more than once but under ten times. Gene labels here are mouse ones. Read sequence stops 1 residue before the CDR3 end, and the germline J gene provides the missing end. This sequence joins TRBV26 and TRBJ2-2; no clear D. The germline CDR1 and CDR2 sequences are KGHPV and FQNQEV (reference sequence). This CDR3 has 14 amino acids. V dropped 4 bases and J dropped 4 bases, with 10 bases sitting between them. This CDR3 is CASSPQSGTGQLYF. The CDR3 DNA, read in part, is TGTGCCAGCAGTCCACAGAGTGGCACCGGGCAGCTCTAC.